The 8 T cell receptor beta chains listed next were all sequenced from one sample in a study of PD-1 blockade in classical Hodgkin lymphoma. This sample's time point: cycle 4 day 1 (C4D1), after around six weeks of nivolumab. Each patient relapsed following autologous stem cell transplantation, and prior brentuximab vedotin exposure differed. Profiling relied on immunoSEQ multiplex PCR, and the TCRdb table lists in-frame clones only, not all of them. Of 20,000 to 25,000 clones listed, 70% to 75% are singletons. Material: peripheral blood mononuclear cells (PBMCs), obtained before the fourth cycle of nivolumab. The receptor set was obtained from a human donor with classical Hodgkin lymphoma.

This clone was counted between two and nine times. CDR3 protein: CASSQAPGVEQYF. The CDR3 DNA reads as TGCGCCAGCAGCCAAGCCCCGGGCGTAGAGCAGTACTTC. This sequence joins TRBV4-3 and TRBJ2-7; D is unresolved. The CDR3 is 13 amino acids. In germline, CDR1 is LGHNA, CDR2 YSLEER. Trimming cost V 1 base and J 7 bases, with 11 bases left between them.

The chain uses TRBV25-1 and TRBJ1-6; D may be TRBD1 (5 bases). The CDR3 loop spans 13 amino acids. Germline assignment: CDR1 MGHDK and CDR2 SYGVNS. V lost 7 bases to trimming and J lost 9 bases, with 13 bases between them. The CDR3 DNA is TGTGCCAGCAAGGGGACGGGTAGTTCACCCCTCCACTTT. It yields the protein CASKGTGSSPLHF.

The chain carries TRBV7-9 and TRBJ2-5; possible D gene TRBD2, 6 bases. The CDR3 has 18 residues. The V end lost 4 bases, the J end lost 4 bases, and 25 bases lay between the germline ends. The germline V gene has CDR1 SEHNR and CDR2 FQNEAQ (reference sequence). The CDR3 is CASSSLLGREEDRETQYF. The CDR3 nucleotides read TGTGCCAGCAGCTCCCTTTTGGGCAGGGAGGAGGATCGAGAGACCCAGTACTTC.

The V call is TRBV6-6, the J call TRBJ2-7; TRBD1 might be the D (5 bases). Germline V CDR1 and CDR2: MNHNY, SVGAGI (reference sequence). Trimming stripped 0 bases from V and 3 bases from J, with 9 bases between. This CDR3 has 14 amino acids. The CDR3 region is CASSYSRQGYEQYF. The CDR3 DNA follows: TGTGCCAGCAGTTACTCGAGGCAGGGCTACGAGCAGTACTTC.

The chain has TRBV29-1 and TRBJ1-2; D is ambiguous. CDR1 and CDR2 from the germline V gene are SQVTM and ANQGSEA. V lost 0 bases to trimming and J lost 3 bases, with 2 bases between them. The CDR3 runs 11 residues. For the CDR3, the DNA is TGCAGCGTTGAAGATTACTATGGCTACACCTTC. Protein: CSVEDYYGYTF.

In this sample, this clone turned up a few times. The chain joins TRBV7-3 to TRBJ2-1, with no clear D. Per the germline V gene, CDR1 is SGHTA and CDR2 is FQGTGA. V was clipped by 2 bases and J by 5 bases, with 13 bases between them. The CDR3 contains 15 residues. The CDR3 DNA is TGTGCCAGCAGCTTATTGCCCAATAGGGACAATGAGCAGTTCTTC. This codes for CASSLLPNRDNEQFF.

This clone came up a few times. The chain couples TRBV2 to TRBJ2-7; TRBD1 aligns across 9 bases. V shed 7 bases and J 2 bases; nucleotides not matched to a gene: 3. CDR3 length: 13 residues. CDR1 SNHLY and CDR2 FYNNEI come from the germline V gene. CDR3 amino acids: CASTTGGTYEQYF. The CDR3 nucleotides are TGTGCCAGCACGACAGGGGGGACCTACGAGCAGTACTTC.

The chain is built from TRBV6-1 and TRBJ1-2; D not resolved. V was clipped by 8 bases and J by 3 bases, with 10 bases between them. CDR3 size: 12 residues. In germline, CDR1 is MNHNS, CDR2 SASEGT. The CDR3 DNA sequence: TGTGCCAGCGGGGAGGGTTACTATGGCTACACCTTC. This sequence encodes CASGEGYYGYTF.